This paragraph reports one TCR beta chain. Trimming shortened V by 3 bases and J by 4 bases, and 9 bases separated the two germline ends. The CDR3 is 13 amino acids. CDR1 and CDR2 (germline): SGHVS, FQNEAQ. In the source study's methods: By means of reference gene primer amplification, nucleated cell counts were estimated. This table comes from immunoSEQ multiplex PCR, and its TCRdb copy is limited to in-frame clones, with some not included. V and J calls and clone size follow that table, whereas D and trimming were derived from the DNA. The sample includes approximately 170,000 clones, approximately 74% of them seen just once. The sample belongs to a study of blood T cell repertoires in COVID-19. At the level of the study: Samples representing acute and convalescent COVID-19 were sourced from the United States, Italy and Spain.

Input material: peripheral blood. V usage is TRBV7-8 and J usage is TRBJ1-1; D is possibly TRBD1 (5 bases). This TCR came from a woman of 80 years or more with acute or convalescent COVID-19. CDR3 protein: CASSLDIGTEAFF. CDR3 nucleotide sequence: TGTGCCAGCAGCTTGGACATAGGCACTGAAGCTTTCTTT.